This is a list of T cell receptor beta chains from one sample in a study of T cell responses to AZD1222 COVID-19 vaccine. TCRdb keeps only in-frame clones here, not all; method: immunoSEQ multiplex PCR. The table records 150,000 or so clones, 91% of them present only once. The material sequenced was peripheral blood, taken 28 days after the second AZD1222 dose. These receptors all come from an adult who received the AZD1222 COVID-19 vaccine. Both conserved end residues are part of each CDR3. The D gene is left open where the match is weak. Clone size, where shown, is once, few, many, or a class for clones that have expanded.

d_call,j_call,v_call,clone_size,cdr3_aa,cdr3_nt
TRBD1,TRBJ1-1,TRBV29-1,NA,CSAEKGTGYTEAFF,TGCAGCGCCGAAAAGGGGACAGGTTACACTGAAGCTTTCTTT
NA,TRBJ1-6,TRBV21-1,NA,CASSKPSGQRTRSSYNSPLHF,TGTGCCAGCAGCAAACCCTCGGGACAGAGAACCAGGAGCTCCTATAATTCACCCCTCCACTTT
NA,TRBJ1-1,TRBV7-3,NA,CASSQKGINTEAFF,TGTGCCAGCAGCCAAAAGGGAATAAACACTGAAGCTTTCTTT
NA,TRBJ1-2,TRBV19,NA,CASSPPAGAYGYTF,TGTGCCAGTAGCCCTCCTGCGGGGGCCTATGGCTACACCTTC
TRBD2,TRBJ2-3,TRBV11-1,NA,CASSTTSGGATDTQYF,TGTGCCAGCAGCACGACTAGCGGGGGGGCCACAGATACGCAGTATTTT
NA,TRBJ2-7,TRBV24-1,NA,CATSERGPSYEQYF,TGTGCCACCAGTGAGCGCGGACCGTCCTACGAGCAGTACTTC
TRBD1,TRBJ2-7,TRBV19,NA,CASSMILGTGNSEQYF,TGTGCCAGTAGTATGATCCTGGGGACAGGGAATTCCGAGCAGTACTTC
NA,TRBJ1-2,TRBV29-1,NA,CSVQGSNYGYTF,TGCAGCGTTCAGGGATCGAACTATGGCTACACCTTC
TRBD1,TRBJ2-1,TRBV24-1,NA,CATSGPPGQGTIGQFF,TGTGCCACCAGTGGCCCCCCGGGACAGGGAACCATAGGGCAGTTCTTC
NA,TRBJ1-2,TRBV21-1,NA,CASSNGQPANYGYTF,TGTGCCAGCAGCAATGGGCAGCCCGCTAACTATGGCTACACCTTC
NA,TRBJ2-1,TRBV4-3,NA,CASSQDYGAEQFF,TGCGCCAGCAGCCAAGATTATGGCGCTGAGCAGTTCTTC
TRBD1,TRBJ1-4,TRBV19,NA,CASSIATGTDLEKLFF,TGTGCCAGTAGTATAGCCACCGGGACAGACCTCGAAAAACTGTTTTTT
NA,TRBJ2-5,TRBV25-1,NA,CASSELASGWETQYF,TGTGCCAGCAGTGAATTGGCTAGTGGTTGGGAGACCCAGTACTTC
NA,TRBJ1-1,TRBV7-3,once,CASSFGLNRDNTEAFF,TGTGCCAGCAGCTTTGGGCTTAACAGGGATAACACTGAAGCTTTCTTT
NA,TRBJ2-7,TRBV10-2,NA,CASTLATDIYEQYF,TGCGCCAGCACCCTCGCGACAGACATCTACGAGCAGTACTTC
TRBD2,TRBJ2-7,TRBV9,NA,CASSPLAGEGYEQYF,TGTGCCAGCAGCCCCCTAGCGGGAGAGGGGTACGAGCAGTACTTC
TRBD1,TRBJ2-7,TRBV27,NA,CASSSTGDRVYEQYF,TGTGCCAGCAGTTCGACAGGGGACAGGGTCTACGAGCAGTACTTC
NA,TRBJ1-4,TRBV27,NA,CASSLWGSFNEKLFF,TGTGCCAGCAGTTTATGGGGGTCGTTTAATGAAAAACTGTTTTTT
TRBD1,TRBJ1-5,TRBV18,once,CASSPAGTGFYSNQPQHF,TGTGCCAGCTCACCAGCCGGGACAGGATTTTATAGCAATCAGCCCCAGCATTTT
NA,TRBJ1-2,TRBV4-2,NA,CASSQEPTWNYGYTF,TGTGCCAGCAGCCAAGAGCCCACCTGGAACTATGGCTACACCTTC
NA,TRBJ2-7,TRBV5-1,NA,CASSRGLTGRDYEQYF,TGCGCCAGCAGCCGCGGGTTGACAGGCCGCGACTACGAGCAGTACTTC
NA,TRBJ2-3,TRBV11-2,once,CASSAHRGHTDTQYF,TGTGCCAGCAGCGCGCACCGGGGGCACACAGATACGCAGTATTTT
TRBD2,TRBJ2-7,TRBV6-1,once,CASSEGLIYEQYF,TGTGCCAGCAGTGAGGGACTAATCTACGAGCAGTACTTC
NA,TRBJ1-2,TRBV7-9,NA,CASSQESGTYGYTF,TGTGCCAGCAGCCAAGAATCCGGGACATATGGCTACACCTTC
NA,TRBJ2-7,TRBV29-1,NA,CSVLDYDIAYEQYF,TGCAGCGTCTTGGACTACGACATTGCCTACGAGCAGTACTTC
NA,TRBJ2-1,TRBV19,NA,CASSMGDYNEQFF,TGTGCCAGTAGTATGGGAGATTACAATGAGCAGTTCTTC
TRBD2,TRBJ2-1,TRBV25-1,NA,CASSVGEVAGYNEQFF,TGTGCCAGCAGTGTGGGAGAAGTAGCGGGATACAATGAGCAGTTCTTC
TRBD1,TRBJ1-2,TRBV18,NA,CASSPGGIGGDGYTF,TGTGCCAGCTCACCAGGTGGAATAGGGGGCGATGGCTACACCTTC
NA,TRBJ1-1,TRBV14,NA,CASSQDFGELNTEAFF,TGTGCCAGCAGCCAAGATTTTGGGGAACTAAACACTGAAGCTTTCTTT
TRBD1,TRBJ2-5,TRBV24-1,NA,CATSATGEGETQYF,TGTGCCACCAGTGCGACAGGGGAAGGTGAGACCCAGTACTTC
NA,TRBJ1-5,TRBV19,NA,CASSILGVGDQPQHF,TGTGCCAGTAGTATCCTCGGTGTGGGGGACCAGCCCCAGCATTTT
NA,TRBJ1-2,TRBV7-8,NA,CASSLVGPGGYTF,TGTGCCAGCAGCTTAGTCGGGCCGGGGGGCTACACCTTC
NA,TRBJ2-2,TRBV2,NA,CASRDDGDNTGELFF,TGTGCCAGCAGAGATGACGGGGACAACACCGGGGAGCTGTTTTTT
NA,TRBJ2-7,TRBV15,NA,CATSRQRKGYEQYF,TGTGCCACCAGCAGACAGAGGAAGGGGTACGAGCAGTACTTC
NA,TRBJ1-2,TRBV6-1,once,CASSDGQLYGYTF,TGTGCCAGCAGTGATGGACAGCTTTATGGCTACACCTTC
TRBD2,TRBJ2-3,TRBV19,NA,CASTREGSTDTQYF,TGTGCCAGTACCAGGGAGGGGAGCACAGATACGCAGTATTTT
NA,TRBJ2-7,TRBV5-1,NA,CASSKSQEGHLDEQYF,TGCGCCAGCAGCAAATCTCAAGAGGGACACTTGGACGAGCAGTACTTC
NA,TRBJ1-1,TRBV4-2,once,CASSHSGGEAFF,TGTGCCAGCAGCCACTCGGGTGGTGAAGCTTTCTTT
NA,TRBJ1-4,TRBV27,NA,CASSLHSTGPTNEKLFF,TGTGCCAGCAGCCTGCATTCGACCGGGCCAACTAATGAAAAACTGTTTTTT
TRBD1,TRBJ1-1,TRBV11-2,NA,CASSLGAGTGGLNTEAFF,TGTGCCAGCAGCTTAGGCGCAGGGACAGGGGGTTTGAACACTGAAGCTTTCTTT
NA,TRBJ2-5,TRBV18,once,CASSLRGRETQYF,TGTGCCAGCTCACTGCGGGGTCGTGAGACCCAGTACTTC
NA,TRBJ2-1,TRBV7-2,NA,CASILTGSRFNEQFF,TGTGCCAGCATCCTCACGGGGAGTAGGTTCAATGAGCAGTTCTTC
NA,TRBJ1-5,TRBV15,NA,CATSSLRDSNQPQHF,TGTGCCACCAGCAGTCTGCGGGATAGCAATCAGCCCCAGCATTTT
NA,TRBJ1-1,TRBV18,NA,CASSPSGAEAFF,TGTGCCAGCTCACCCTCGGGGGCTGAAGCTTTCTTT
TRBD1,TRBJ2-7,TRBV7-3,NA,CASGRDSSYEQYF,TGTGCCAGCGGCCGGGACAGCTCCTACGAGCAGTACTTC